Below, 12 T cell receptor beta chains from the same sample are listed, as sequenced in a study of CD8 T cells in Susac syndrome. Reverse transcription of about 0.45 to 1 ug RNA used random hexamers. TCRdb re-analysed the immunoSEQ multiplex PCR reads in MiXCR, keeping a single row per CDR3 protein. The sample lists about 250,000 distinct CDR3 sequences, 93% occurring once. Input material: CD4+ T cells from PBMCs. The receptors here all came from a human donor with multiple sclerosis.

The chain combines TRBV11-2 with TRBJ1-1; no definite D call. Trimming took off 3 bases at V and 9 bases at J, with 14 bases between the two ends. Germline V gene data show CDR1 as SGHAT and CDR2 as FQNNGV. This CDR3 has 13 amino acids. CDR3 loop: CASSFGPATQAFF. The CDR3, as DNA: TGTGCCAGCAGCTTCGGGCCAGCCACGCAAGCTTTCTTT.

This clonotype was observed once. The chain combines TRBV7-9 with TRBJ1-2; D is unclear. This CDR3 comprises 14 residues. Germline CDR1 reads SEHNR; CDR2 reads FQNEAQ (reference sequence). V gave up 5 bases and J gave up 5 bases, with 15 bases separating them. The CDR3 loop reads CASSPDMSGYGYTF. The CDR3 DNA sequence: TGTGCCAGCAGCCCAGACATGTCTGGATATGGCTACACCTTC. Full variable domain (rest looked up from reference TRBV7-9 and TRBJ1-2): DTGVSQNPRHKITKRGQNVTFRCDPISEHNRLYWYRQTLGQGPEFLTYFQNEAQLEKSRLLSDRFSAERPKGSFSTLEIQRTEQGDSAMYLCASSPDMSGYGYTFGSGTRLTVV.

In its sample, this clonotype was seen once. The chain couples TRBV7-8 to TRBJ1-5, with 9 bases aligning to TRBD1. The germline V gene encodes CDR1 SGHVS and CDR2 FQNEAQ. This CDR3 contains 17 residues. With V trimmed by 2 bases and J by 6 bases, 11 bases remained unmatched. CDR3 sequence (DNA): TGTGCCAGCAGCTTAAAGGCCAGGGACAGGGTAATTCAGCCCCAGCATTTT. Encoded protein: CASSLKARDRVIQPQHF.

The chain carries TRBV20-1 and TRBJ1-2; D is unresolved. The CDR3 loop spans 13 amino acids. Germline CDR1 is DFQATT and CDR2 is SNEGSKA (reference sequence). V gave up 0 bases and J gave up 8 bases, with 13 bases separating them. CDR3 coding DNA: TGCAGTGCTAGAGATCAGCAAGGCCGCGGCTACACCTTC. Its translation: CSARDQQGRGYTF.

The rearrangement joins TRBV30 to TRBJ2-3; D possibly corresponds to TRBD1 (6 bases). Trimming left V 5 bases short and J 2 bases short, with 14 bases between. The CDR3 sequence is 14 residues long. The germline CDR1 and CDR2 sequences are GTSNPN and SVGIG (reference sequence). CDR3 protein: CAWGQGSNTDTQYF. The CDR3 DNA follows: TGTGCCTGGGGGCAGGGGTCGAACACAGATACGCAGTATTTT.

J is TRBJ1-1 and V is TRBV21-1. TRBV21-1 is noted as a pseudogene. This CDR3 has 13 amino acids. CDR3 loop: CASSKGGGREAFF. The CDR3 coding sequence is TGTGCCAGCAGCAAAGGGGGAGGACGGGAAGCTTTCTTT.

The chain joins TRBV23-1 to TRBJ2-7; perhaps TRBD1 as D (6 bases). TRBV23-1 is reported as an ORF; its role is uncertain. Trimming removed 3 bases at V and 6 bases at J, with 15 bases between. The CDR3 covers 14 residues. The CDR3 sequence: CASSHGVTGCEQYV. CDR3 DNA: TGCGCCAGCAGTCACGGAGTAACAGGGTGCGAGCAGTACGTC.

The genes are TRBV10-3 and TRBJ2-5; 7 bases align to TRBD2. With V trimmed by 8 bases and J by 5 bases, 11 bases remained unmatched. This CDR3 is built from 14 residues. CDR1 ENHRY and CDR2 SYGVKD come from the germline V gene. The CDR3 DNA reads TGTGCCATCGGAACGGGAGGAATGGGGGAGACCCAGTACTTC. This gives the protein CAIGTGGMGETQYF.

The chain is built from TRBV24-1 and TRBJ2-1; 9 nucleotides align to TRBD1. V shed 3 bases and J 2 bases; nucleotides not matched to a gene: 4. Germline V gene sequence: CDR1 KGHDR, CDR2 SFDVKD. This CDR3 comprises 16 residues. The CDR3 DNA reads TGTGCCACCAGTGATCCCGGGACAGGGCCCTACAATGAGCAGTTCTTC. Its protein product is CATSDPGTGPYNEQFF.

This chain uses TRBV30 with TRBJ1-1, with TRBD1 identical over 8 bases. Trimming took 2 bases from V and 1 from J; bases not matched to a gene: 3. Germline lookup yields CDR1 GTSNPN and CDR2 SVGIG (reference sequence). This CDR3 has 14 amino acids. The CDR3 DNA sequence: TGTGCCTGGAGTAACAGGGGGAGGAACACTGAAGCTTTCTTT. This gives the protein CAWSNRGRNTEAFF.

The V and J genes are TRBV7-9 and TRBJ2-5; unclear D gene. Trimming removed 4 bases at V and 4 bases at J, with 7 bases between. The CDR3 totals 12 residues. Germline loops: CDR1 SEHNR, CDR2 FQNEAQ (reference sequence). The CDR3 reads CASSSASETQYF. The CDR3 nucleotides are TGTGCCAGCAGCTCGGCCTCAGAGACCCAGTACTTC.

This clonotype was recorded only once. The chain couples TRBV20-1 to TRBJ1-2, with 10 bases aligning to TRBD1. CDR1 and CDR2 from the germline V gene are DFQATT and SNEGSKA (reference sequence). Losses at the gene ends were 5 bases for V and 7 bases for J; bases not matched to a gene: 4. The CDR3 totals 12 residues. CDR3 nucleotide sequence: TGCAGTGCTGTAGGGACAGGGGTTGGCTACACCTTC. Translating it yields CSAVGTGVGYTF.